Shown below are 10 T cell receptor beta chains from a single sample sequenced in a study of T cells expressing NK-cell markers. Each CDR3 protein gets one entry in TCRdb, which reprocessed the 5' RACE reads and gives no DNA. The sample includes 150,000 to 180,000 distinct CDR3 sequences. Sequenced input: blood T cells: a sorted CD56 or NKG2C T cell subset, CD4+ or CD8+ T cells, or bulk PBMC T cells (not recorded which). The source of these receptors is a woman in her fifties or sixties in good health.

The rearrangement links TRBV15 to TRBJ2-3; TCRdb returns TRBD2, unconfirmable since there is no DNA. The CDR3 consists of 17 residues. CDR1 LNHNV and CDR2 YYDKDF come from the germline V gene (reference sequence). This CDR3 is CATSSLGLAPTRYTQYF.

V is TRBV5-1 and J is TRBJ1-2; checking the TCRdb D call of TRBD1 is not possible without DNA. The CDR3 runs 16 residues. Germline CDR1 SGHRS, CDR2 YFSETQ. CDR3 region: CASSLEQGASLYGYTF.

The chain's CDR3 is CASSVGLAVKTQYF. This chain joins TRBV9 and TRBJ2-5; TCRdb indicates TRBD2, and absent DNA this call remains unverified. This CDR3 is 14 amino acids long. Germline CDR1 is SGDLS and CDR2 is YYNGEE.

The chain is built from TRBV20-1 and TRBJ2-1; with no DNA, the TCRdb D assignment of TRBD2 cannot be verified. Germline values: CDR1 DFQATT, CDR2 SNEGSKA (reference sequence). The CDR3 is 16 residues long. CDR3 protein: CSARDLRGRAANEQFF.

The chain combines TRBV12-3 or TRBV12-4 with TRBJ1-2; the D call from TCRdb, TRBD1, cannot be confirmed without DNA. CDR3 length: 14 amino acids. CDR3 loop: CASRESDRIYGYTF.

CDR3 loop: CASSPPGGSVEQFF. The V and J genes are TRBV18 and TRBJ2-1. Looked up from germline, CDR1 is KGHSH and CDR2 is LQKENI. CDR3 length equals 14 residues.

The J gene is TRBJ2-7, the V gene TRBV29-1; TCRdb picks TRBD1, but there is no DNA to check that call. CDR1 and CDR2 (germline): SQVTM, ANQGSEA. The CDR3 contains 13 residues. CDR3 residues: CSAKTGGTGEQYF.

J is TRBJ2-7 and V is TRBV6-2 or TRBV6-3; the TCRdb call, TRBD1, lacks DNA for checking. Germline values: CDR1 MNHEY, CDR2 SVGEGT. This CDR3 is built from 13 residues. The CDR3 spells CASSPSQAYEQYF.

The chain's CDR3 is CASSPEGTGDYEQYF. The genes are TRBV5-1 and TRBJ2-7; lacking DNA, the TRBD1 call made by TCRdb goes unchecked. The germline V gene encodes CDR1 SGHRS and CDR2 YFSETQ. The CDR3 contains 15 residues.

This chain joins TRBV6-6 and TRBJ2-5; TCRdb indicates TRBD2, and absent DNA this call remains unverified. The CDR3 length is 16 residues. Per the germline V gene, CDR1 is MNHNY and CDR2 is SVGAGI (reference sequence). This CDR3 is CASRGGLAGLGETQYF.